This T cell receptor beta chain emerged from a study of blood T cells in healthy people across ages. The CDR3 length is 14 residues. Deletions cut 1 base from V and 4 bases from J, with 13 bases between. Germline loops: CDR1 DFQATT, CDR2 SNEGSKA (reference sequence). A J-beta primer mix and a sample-barcoded 5' primer were used in a second PCR of about 7 to 12 cycles. MiXCR was run by TCRdb on the 5' RACE reads, yielding one entry per CDR3 protein. This table holds around 1.7 million distinct CDR3 sequences, 28% found once. The chain is built from TRBV20-1 and TRBJ2-5; D unresolved. Specimen: blood. The TCR comes from a woman younger than 45 in good health. In DNA form, the CDR3 reads TGCAGTGCTAGAGTGATCCTCGAGCGAGAGACCCAGTACTTC. Translating it yields CSARVILERETQYF.